The clone carrying this T cell receptor beta chain was seen many times. Its antigen is not identified. This sample stems from a study of regulatory T cells in long-lasting Graves disease. Study-level points and caveats: Newly diagnosed Graves' patients exceeded persistent ones in TCR diversity.

The time point is: newly diagnosed GD, antithyroid drugs for less than 3 months. With RNA extracted from PBMCs as input, the TCR library was made. Trimming took 2 bases from V and 6 from J; bases not matched to a gene: 10. This CDR3 comprises 17 residues. Germline V gene data show CDR1 as SGHTA and CDR2 as FQGNSA. In building TCR beta libraries, iRepertoire HTBI primers were used together with Arm-PCR of CDR3 regions. TCRdb fed the multiplex PCR reads into MiXCR, producing one record per CDR3 protein. The repertoire holds 250,000 to 300,000 distinct CDR3 sequences, with around 19% as singletons. These data also featured in a second study, about T cells in Graves' hyperthyroidism and ophthalmopathy.

The chain has TRBV7-2 and TRBJ2-2, with 9 bases lining up with TRBD2. The sequence was obtained from a woman in her 30s with Graves disease. This specimen was peripheral blood mononuclear cells (PBMCs), taken at new diagnosis, from a patient treated with antithyroid drugs. The CDR3 loop reads CASSLFPASGVSGELFF. For the CDR3, the DNA is TGTGCCAGCAGCTTATTCCCCGCTAGCGGGGTTTCCGGGGAGCTGTTTTTT.